A selection of T cell receptor beta chains follows, all from one sample in a study of blood T cell repertoires in COVID-19. Measured with immunoSEQ multiplex PCR; TCRdb has only the in-frame clones, and not every one. The sample carries roughly 140,000 clones, about 89% recorded once. Material for sequencing was PBMCs or T cells enriched from blood (not recorded which). These receptor sequences come from a man in his 60s who had recovered from COVID-19. Each CDR3 is given with its conserved first and last residue. A D gene is named only where the DNA matches it firmly. Clone size is given for some rows only: seen once, a few or many times, or a class if the clone is expanded.

v_call: TRBV5-1; j_call: TRBJ2-1; d_call: TRBD2; clone_size: once; cdr3_aa: CASSLAATSGYNEQFF; cdr3_nt: TGCGCCAGCAGCTTGGCCGCGACTAGCGGATACAATGAGCAGTTCTTC
v_call: TRBV9; j_call: TRBJ2-7; d_call: -; clone_size: -; cdr3_aa: CASSGSPMSYEQYF; cdr3_nt: TGTGCCAGCAGCGGGAGCCCAATGTCCTACGAGCAGTACTTC
v_call: TRBV5-1; j_call: TRBJ1-1; d_call: -; clone_size: -; cdr3_aa: CASSLGGGGSIAFF; cdr3_nt: TGCGCCAGCAGCTTGGGTGGTGGGGGCTCGATAGCTTTCTTT
v_call: TRBV28; j_call: TRBJ2-7; d_call: TRBD1; clone_size: once; cdr3_aa: CASSRPGTGSGEQYF; cdr3_nt: TGTGCCAGCAGTCGTCCCGGGACAGGGTCGGGGGAGCAGTACTTC
v_call: TRBV5-4; j_call: TRBJ2-7; d_call: TRBD1; clone_size: -; cdr3_aa: CASSPQDRDPGEQYF; cdr3_nt: TGTGCCAGCAGCCCACAGGACAGGGACCCTGGCGAGCAGTACTTC
v_call: TRBV6-5; j_call: TRBJ2-5; d_call: TRBD1; clone_size: -; cdr3_aa: CASSEGQGGETQYF; cdr3_nt: TGTGCCAGCAGCGAGGGACAGGGAGGAGAGACCCAGTACTTC
v_call: TRBV18; j_call: TRBJ1-1; d_call: -; clone_size: once; cdr3_aa: CASSITENTEAFF; cdr3_nt: TGTGCCAGCTCAATAACAGAGAACACTGAAGCTTTCTTT
v_call: TRBV18; j_call: TRBJ1-1; d_call: -; clone_size: -; cdr3_aa: CASSPRKTGMAEAFF; cdr3_nt: TGTGCCAGCTCACCACGCAAGACAGGTATGGCTGAAGCTTTCTTT
v_call: TRBV19; j_call: TRBJ2-1; d_call: -; clone_size: -; cdr3_aa: CASSIAGTGAEEQFF; cdr3_nt: TGTGCCAGTAGTATCGCCGGGACTGGGGCTGAAGAGCAGTTCTTC
v_call: TRBV28; j_call: TRBJ2-5; d_call: -; clone_size: -; cdr3_aa: CASTDWVGETQYF; cdr3_nt: TGTGCCAGCACCGACTGGGTCGGGGAGACCCAGTACTTC
v_call: TRBV20-1; j_call: TRBJ1-1; d_call: -; clone_size: -; cdr3_aa: CSARGQGEAFF; cdr3_nt: TGCAGTGCTAGAGGGCAGGGTGAAGCTTTCTTT
v_call: TRBV7-8; j_call: TRBJ2-1; d_call: TRBD2; clone_size: -; cdr3_aa: CASSPTSDRYNEQFF; cdr3_nt: TGTGCCAGCAGCCCTACTAGCGACCGCTACAATGAGCAGTTCTTC
v_call: TRBV19; j_call: TRBJ2-1; d_call: TRBD2; clone_size: -; cdr3_aa: CASSVGLAGNNEQFF; cdr3_nt: TGTGCCAGTAGTGTGGGACTAGCGGGCAACAATGAGCAGTTCTTC
v_call: TRBV5-1; j_call: TRBJ2-1; d_call: TRBD2; clone_size: -; cdr3_aa: CASSLDGLAGTNEQFF; cdr3_nt: TGCGCCAGCAGCTTGGATGGACTAGCGGGGACCAATGAGCAGTTCTTC
v_call: TRBV30; j_call: TRBJ1-5; d_call: -; clone_size: -; cdr3_aa: CAWSAGIDQPQHF; cdr3_nt: TGTGCCTGGAGCGCAGGGATTGATCAGCCCCAGCATTTT
v_call: TRBV24-1; j_call: TRBJ1-5; d_call: -; clone_size: -; cdr3_aa: CATRPRGMGSSNQPQHF; cdr3_nt: TGTGCCACCAGACCCCGAGGGATGGGGTCGAGCAATCAGCCCCAGCATTTT
v_call: TRBV29-1; j_call: TRBJ1-5; d_call: -; clone_size: few; cdr3_aa: CSAAAGSNQPQHF; cdr3_nt: TGCAGCGCGGCCGCAGGGTCCAATCAGCCCCAGCATTTT
v_call: TRBV9; j_call: TRBJ2-1; d_call: -; clone_size: once; cdr3_aa: CASSVVAGSYNEQFF; cdr3_nt: TGTGCCAGCAGCGTAGTGGCTGGCTCCTACAATGAGCAGTTCTTC
v_call: TRBV7-8; j_call: TRBJ2-5; d_call: TRBD2; clone_size: -; cdr3_aa: CASSLGASSGREETQYF; cdr3_nt: TGTGCCAGCAGCTTAGGAGCCTCTAGCGGGCGAGAAGAGACCCAGTACTTC
v_call: TRBV2; j_call: TRBJ2-7; d_call: TRBD2; clone_size: -; cdr3_aa: CASRKTSGSGNEQYF; cdr3_nt: TGTGCCAGCAGGAAGACTAGCGGGAGCGGCAACGAGCAGTACTTC
v_call: TRBV5-7; j_call: TRBJ2-7; d_call: TRBD1; clone_size: -; cdr3_aa: CASSLALDRGPYEQYF; cdr3_nt: TGTGCCAGCAGCTTGGCCCTTGACAGGGGCCCCTACGAGCAGTACTTC
v_call: TRBV14; j_call: TRBJ2-1; d_call: -; clone_size: -; cdr3_aa: CASSQELTQFF; cdr3_nt: TGTGCCAGCAGCCAAGAACTTACGCAGTTCTTC
v_call: TRBV19; j_call: TRBJ1-1; d_call: TRBD1; clone_size: -; cdr3_aa: CASSIQGDGTEAFF; cdr3_nt: TGTGCCAGTAGTATACAGGGGGATGGCACTGAAGCTTTCTTT
v_call: TRBV18; j_call: TRBJ1-4; d_call: -; clone_size: -; cdr3_aa: CASSPKSSTGHEKLFF; cdr3_nt: TGTGCCAGCTCACCAAAAAGTTCGACAGGCCACGAAAAACTGTTTTTT